This T cell receptor beta chain was sequenced during a study of T cell changes during pregnancy in multiple sclerosis. This CDR3 has 12 residues. Germline CDR1 MNHNS, CDR2 SASEGT. V dropped 8 bases and J dropped 5 bases, with 9 bases sitting between them. The method was immunoSEQ multiplex PCR; TCRdb's version includes in-frame clones alone and lacks a portion of them. This table holds around 80,000 clones, 90% to 95% found once. The chain combines TRBV6-1 with TRBJ1-4, with D tentatively TRBD1 (6 bases). The TCR comes from a female donor in good health, enrolled as a control in a pregnancy study. The sample was peripheral blood, taken in the second trimester of pregnancy. CDR3 coding DNA: TGTGCCAGCCGGACAGTGAATGAAAAACTGTTTTTT. It specifies CASRTVNEKLFF.